This is a list of T cell receptor beta chains from one sample in a study of blood T cell repertoires in COVID-19. Repertoires were generated with immunoSEQ multiplex PCR, while TCRdb's copy carries only in-frame clones and drops some. The repertoire holds 200,000 to 250,000 clones, with about 88% as singletons. Sequencing was performed on PBMCs or T cells enriched from blood (not recorded which). The receptors were sampled from a woman in her 30s who had recovered from COVID-19. Both conserved end residues are part of each CDR3. Size is omitted from some rows. Given values are once, few, many or a class for expanded clones.

j_call v_call clone_size cdr3_aa
TRBJ2-3 TRBV27 . CASSLGTPDTDTQYF
TRBJ2-2 TRBV2 . CASRWGGPGELFF
TRBJ1-5 TRBV28 . CASRPGPSNQPQHF
TRBJ1-1 TRBV7-6 . CASSLATGGGTEAFF
TRBJ2-3 TRBV19 . CASSIATSGADTQYF
TRBJ1-4 TRBV5-1 . CASSLVGDRTANEKLFF
TRBJ2-3 TRBV5-1 few CASSSGSTDTQYF
TRBJ1-4 TRBV29-1 . CSVKAQGADEKLFF
TRBJ1-2 TRBV4-3 . CASSPASGLVNGYTF
TRBJ2-1 TRBV4-3 . CASSQDRRLHGHNEQFF
TRBJ2-1 TRBV6-2/TRBV6-3 . CASSHLGQGRDEQFF
TRBJ2-5 TRBV11-2 . CASSIRRGGAIETQYF
TRBJ1-2 TRBV12-3/TRBV12-4 . CASSKMDRRGYTF
TRBJ2-1 TRBV6-1 few CASSGTGLVGYNEQFF
TRBJ1-6 TRBV7-3 . CASSLLGPGGQSPLHF
TRBJ2-7 TRBV6-5 . CASRTWAQGSGEQYF
TRBJ1-6 TRBV10-3 once CAIRRYPGSNSPLHF
TRBJ2-7 TRBV10-3 . CAISESGQTRSYEQYF
TRBJ1-5 TRBV5-8 . CASSFRANRPQHF
TRBJ1-5 TRBV6-5 . CASSSGITNQPQHF
TRBJ1-6 TRBV20-1 . CSASDSQGDSPLHF
TRBJ1-2 TRBV3-1/TRBV3-2 . CASSSQGIGGYTF
TRBJ2-7 TRBV5-6 . CASSLWELSEQYF
TRBJ1-2 TRBV3-1/TRBV3-2 . CASSQGSWGVSYGYTF
TRBJ1-1 TRBV7-2 . CASSTSRGVHTEAFF
TRBJ2-1 TRBV2 . CASSGSSYEQFF
TRBJ1-1 TRBV27 . CASSLSLMNTEAFF
TRBJ1-1 TRBV11-1 . CASSSDRRVTEAFF
TRBJ1-1 TRBV7-9 . CASSGEPSPTEAFF
TRBJ1-2 TRBV12-3/TRBV12-4 . CASSLNLAYGYTF
TRBJ2-7 TRBV3-1/TRBV3-2 . CASSQDRTGSSYEQYF
TRBJ2-1 TRBV7-9 once CASRPRQGGSIYNEQFF
TRBJ1-2 TRBV7-2 . CASGRGANYGYTF
TRBJ2-7 TRBV7-2 few CASSPGFQGVDEQYF
TRBJ2-3 TRBV4-3 . CASSQVVLAGGTDTQYF
TRBJ2-7 TRBV10-2 . CASSAGQASYEQYF
TRBJ2-7 TRBV19 . CASSTPGLAQGEQYF
TRBJ2-6 TRBV6-2/TRBV6-3 . CASSYPTGRGPDSGANVLTF
TRBJ2-3 TRBV5-5 few CASSGTGGMDTQYF
TRBJ1-3 TRBV5-6 . CASSFGGAGNTIYF
TRBJ1-1 TRBV7-9 . CASSLAGIEAFF